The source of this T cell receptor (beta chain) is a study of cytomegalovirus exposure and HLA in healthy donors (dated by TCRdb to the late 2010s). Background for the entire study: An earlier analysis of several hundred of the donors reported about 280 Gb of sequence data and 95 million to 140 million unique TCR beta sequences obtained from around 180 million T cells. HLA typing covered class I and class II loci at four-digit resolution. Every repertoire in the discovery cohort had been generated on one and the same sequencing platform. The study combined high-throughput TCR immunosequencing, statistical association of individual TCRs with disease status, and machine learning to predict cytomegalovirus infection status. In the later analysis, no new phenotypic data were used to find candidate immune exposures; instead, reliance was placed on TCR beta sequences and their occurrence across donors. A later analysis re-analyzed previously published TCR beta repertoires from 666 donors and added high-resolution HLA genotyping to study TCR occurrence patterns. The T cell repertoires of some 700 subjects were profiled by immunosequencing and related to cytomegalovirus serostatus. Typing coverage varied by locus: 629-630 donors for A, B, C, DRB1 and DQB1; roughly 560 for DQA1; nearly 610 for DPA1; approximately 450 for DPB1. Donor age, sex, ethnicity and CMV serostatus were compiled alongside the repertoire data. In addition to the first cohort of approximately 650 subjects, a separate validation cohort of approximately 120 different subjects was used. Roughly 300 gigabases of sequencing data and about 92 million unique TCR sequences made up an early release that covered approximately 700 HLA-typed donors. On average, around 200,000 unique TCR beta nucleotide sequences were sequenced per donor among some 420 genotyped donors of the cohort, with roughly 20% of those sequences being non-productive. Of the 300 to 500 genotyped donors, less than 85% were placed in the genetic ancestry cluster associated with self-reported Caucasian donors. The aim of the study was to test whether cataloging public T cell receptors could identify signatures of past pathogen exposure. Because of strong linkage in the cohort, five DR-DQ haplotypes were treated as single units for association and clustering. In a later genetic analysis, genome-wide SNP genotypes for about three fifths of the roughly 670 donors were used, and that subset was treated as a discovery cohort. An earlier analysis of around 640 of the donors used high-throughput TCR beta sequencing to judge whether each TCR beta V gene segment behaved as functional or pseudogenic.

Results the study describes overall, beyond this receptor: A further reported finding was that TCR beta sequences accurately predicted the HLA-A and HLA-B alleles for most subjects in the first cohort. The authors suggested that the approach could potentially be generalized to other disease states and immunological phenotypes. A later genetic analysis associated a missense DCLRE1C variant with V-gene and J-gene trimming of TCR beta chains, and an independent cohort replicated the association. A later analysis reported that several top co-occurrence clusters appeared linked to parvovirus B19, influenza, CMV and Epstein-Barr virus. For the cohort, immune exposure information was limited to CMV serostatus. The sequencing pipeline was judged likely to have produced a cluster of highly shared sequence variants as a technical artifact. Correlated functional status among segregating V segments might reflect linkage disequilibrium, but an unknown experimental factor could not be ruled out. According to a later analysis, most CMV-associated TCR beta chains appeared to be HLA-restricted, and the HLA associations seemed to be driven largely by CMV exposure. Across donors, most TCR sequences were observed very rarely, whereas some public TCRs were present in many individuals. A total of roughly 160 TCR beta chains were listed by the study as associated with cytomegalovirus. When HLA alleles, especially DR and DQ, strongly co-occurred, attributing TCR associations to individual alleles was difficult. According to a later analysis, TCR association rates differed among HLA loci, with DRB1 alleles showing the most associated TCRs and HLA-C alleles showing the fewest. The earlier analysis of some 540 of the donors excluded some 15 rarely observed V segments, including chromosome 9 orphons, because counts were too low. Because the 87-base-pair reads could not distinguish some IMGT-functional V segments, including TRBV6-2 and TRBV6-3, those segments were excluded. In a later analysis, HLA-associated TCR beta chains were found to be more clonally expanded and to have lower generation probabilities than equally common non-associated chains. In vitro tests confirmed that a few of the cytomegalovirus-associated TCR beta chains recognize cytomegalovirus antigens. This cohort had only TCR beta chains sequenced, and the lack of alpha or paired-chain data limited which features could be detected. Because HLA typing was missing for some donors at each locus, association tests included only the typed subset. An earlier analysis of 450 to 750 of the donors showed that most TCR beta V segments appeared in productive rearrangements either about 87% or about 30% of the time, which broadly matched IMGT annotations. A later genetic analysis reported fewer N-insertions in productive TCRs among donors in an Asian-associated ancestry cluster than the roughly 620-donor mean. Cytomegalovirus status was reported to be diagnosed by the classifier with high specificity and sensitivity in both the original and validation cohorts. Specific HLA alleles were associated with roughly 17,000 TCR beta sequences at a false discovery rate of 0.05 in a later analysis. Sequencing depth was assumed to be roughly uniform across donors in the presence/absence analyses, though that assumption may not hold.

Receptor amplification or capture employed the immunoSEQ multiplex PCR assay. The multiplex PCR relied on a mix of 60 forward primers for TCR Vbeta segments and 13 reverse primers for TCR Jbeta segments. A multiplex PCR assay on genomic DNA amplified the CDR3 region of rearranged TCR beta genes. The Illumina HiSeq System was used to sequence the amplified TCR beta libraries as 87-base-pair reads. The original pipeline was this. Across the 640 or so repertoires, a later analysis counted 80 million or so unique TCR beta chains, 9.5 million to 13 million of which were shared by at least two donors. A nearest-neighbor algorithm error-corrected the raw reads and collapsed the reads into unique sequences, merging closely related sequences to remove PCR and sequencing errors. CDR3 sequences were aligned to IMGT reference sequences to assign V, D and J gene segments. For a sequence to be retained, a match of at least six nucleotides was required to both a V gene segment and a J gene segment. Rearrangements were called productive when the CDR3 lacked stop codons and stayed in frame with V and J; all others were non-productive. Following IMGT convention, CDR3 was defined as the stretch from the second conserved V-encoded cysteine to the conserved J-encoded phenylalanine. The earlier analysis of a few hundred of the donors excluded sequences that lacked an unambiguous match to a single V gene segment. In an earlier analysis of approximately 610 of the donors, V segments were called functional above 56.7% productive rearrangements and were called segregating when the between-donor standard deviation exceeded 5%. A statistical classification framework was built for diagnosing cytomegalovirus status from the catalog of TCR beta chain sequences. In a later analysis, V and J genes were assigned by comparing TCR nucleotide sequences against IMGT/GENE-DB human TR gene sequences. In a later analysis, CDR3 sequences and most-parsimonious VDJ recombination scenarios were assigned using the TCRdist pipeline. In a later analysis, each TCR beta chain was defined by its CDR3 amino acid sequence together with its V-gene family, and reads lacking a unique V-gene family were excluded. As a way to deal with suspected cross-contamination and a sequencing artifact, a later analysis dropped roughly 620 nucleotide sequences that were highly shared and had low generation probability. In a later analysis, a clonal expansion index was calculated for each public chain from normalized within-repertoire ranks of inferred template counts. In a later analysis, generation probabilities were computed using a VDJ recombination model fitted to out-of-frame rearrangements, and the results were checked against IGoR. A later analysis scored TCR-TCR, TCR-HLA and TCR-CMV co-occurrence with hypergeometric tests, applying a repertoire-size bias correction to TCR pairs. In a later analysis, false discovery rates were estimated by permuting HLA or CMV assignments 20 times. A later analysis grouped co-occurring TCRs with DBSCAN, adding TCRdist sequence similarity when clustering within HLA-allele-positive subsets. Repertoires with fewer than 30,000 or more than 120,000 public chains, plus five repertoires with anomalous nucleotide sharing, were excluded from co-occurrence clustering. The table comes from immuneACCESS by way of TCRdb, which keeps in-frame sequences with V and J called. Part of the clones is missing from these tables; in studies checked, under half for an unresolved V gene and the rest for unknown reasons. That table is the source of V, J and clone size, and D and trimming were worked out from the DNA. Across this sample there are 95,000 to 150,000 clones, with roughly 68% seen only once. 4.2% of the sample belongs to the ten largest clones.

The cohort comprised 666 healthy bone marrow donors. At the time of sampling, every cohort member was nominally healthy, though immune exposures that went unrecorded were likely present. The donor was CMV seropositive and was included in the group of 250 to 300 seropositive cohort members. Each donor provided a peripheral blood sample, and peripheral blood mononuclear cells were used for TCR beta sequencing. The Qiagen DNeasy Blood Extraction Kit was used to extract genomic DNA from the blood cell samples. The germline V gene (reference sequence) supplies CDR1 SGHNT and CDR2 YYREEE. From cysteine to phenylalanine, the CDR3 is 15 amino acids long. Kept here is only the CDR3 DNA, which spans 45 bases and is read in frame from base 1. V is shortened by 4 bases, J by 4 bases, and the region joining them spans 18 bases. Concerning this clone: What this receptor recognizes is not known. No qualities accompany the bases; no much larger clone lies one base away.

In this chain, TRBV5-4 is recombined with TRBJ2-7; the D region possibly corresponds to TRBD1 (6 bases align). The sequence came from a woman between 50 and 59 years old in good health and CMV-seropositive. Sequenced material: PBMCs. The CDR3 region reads CASSLGLRGKYEQYF. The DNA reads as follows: TGTGCCAGCAGCCTGGGCCTCAGGGGAAAGTACGAGCAGTACTTC.